The clone carrying this TCR beta chain is a singleton in its sample. V shed 4 bases and J shed 7 bases, with 26 bases lying between them. The CDR3 contains 17 residues. Germline values: CDR1 SEHNR, CDR2 FQNEAQ (reference sequence). In the study's own analysis: Quantification of nucleated cells was approximated via reference gene primer amplification. The method was immunoSEQ multiplex PCR; TCRdb's version includes in-frame clones alone and lacks a portion of them. V and J calls and clone size are copied from that table; D and trimming were computed from the DNA. The sample shows about 200,000 clones, 75% to 85% of them seen only once. This entry is derived from a study of blood T cell repertoires in COVID-19. Overall study context: Whether acute or convalescent, the COVID-19 samples came from the United States, Italy and Spain.

Individuals drawn from about 26 US areas were roughly 18 to 95 years old. Cohort 3 donors counted as recovered after two negative PCRs, clearance, or resolved symptoms. Material: PBMCs or T cells enriched from blood (not recorded which). The chain joins TRBV7-9 to TRBJ2-7, with D possibly matching TRBD2 (6 bases). This sequence originates from a man in his forties who had recovered from COVID-19. CDR3 DNA: TGTGCCAGCAGCTCGAGCACCGGGACTTCCTACGTTGGGGAGCAGTACGTC. Its protein product is CASSSSTGTSYVGEQYV.